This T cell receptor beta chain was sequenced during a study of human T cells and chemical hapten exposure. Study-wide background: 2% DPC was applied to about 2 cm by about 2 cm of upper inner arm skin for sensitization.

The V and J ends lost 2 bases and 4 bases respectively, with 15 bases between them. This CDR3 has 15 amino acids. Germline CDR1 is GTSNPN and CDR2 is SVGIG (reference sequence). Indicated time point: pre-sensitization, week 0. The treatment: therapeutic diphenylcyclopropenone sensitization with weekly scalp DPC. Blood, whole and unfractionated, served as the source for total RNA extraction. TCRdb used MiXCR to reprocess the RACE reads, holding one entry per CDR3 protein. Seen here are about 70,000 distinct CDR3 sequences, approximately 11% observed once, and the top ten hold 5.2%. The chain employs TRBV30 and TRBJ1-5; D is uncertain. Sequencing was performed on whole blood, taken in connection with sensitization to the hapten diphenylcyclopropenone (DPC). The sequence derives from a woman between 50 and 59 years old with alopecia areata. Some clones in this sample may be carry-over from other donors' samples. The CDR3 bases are TGTGCCTGGAGTAGTGGACTGCTCCCAAATCAGCCCCAGCATTTT. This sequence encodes CAWSSGLLPNQPQHF.